This is a list of T cell receptor beta chains from one sample in a study of blood T cell repertoires in COVID-19. This table comes from immunoSEQ multiplex PCR, and its TCRdb copy is limited to in-frame clones, with some not included. The sample holds under 300,000 clones, 86% seen once. The sequenced sample consisted of peripheral blood. Source of these receptors: a man aged 80 or over with acute or convalescent COVID-19. The CDR3 runs from the conserved cysteine through the conserved F or W. The order of the fields is clone size, V gene, D gene, J gene, CDR3 protein, CDR3 DNA. The D gene is left open where the match is weak. Size values are once, few and many counts, or a class for expanded clones, and some rows have none.

clone size: NA; V gene: TRBV6-6; D gene: NA; J gene: TRBJ2-4; CDR3 protein: CASSAGDNAKNIQYF; CDR3 DNA: TGTGCCAGCAGTGCCGGGGACAACGCCAAAAACATTCAGTACTTC
clone size: few; V gene: TRBV5-4; D gene: NA; J gene: TRBJ1-1; CDR3 protein: CASSRVRGEAFF; CDR3 DNA: TGTGCCAGCAGCCGAGTCAGGGGTGAAGCTTTCTTT
clone size: NA; V gene: TRBV9; D gene: NA; J gene: TRBJ2-1; CDR3 protein: CASSVDLANEQFF; CDR3 DNA: TGTGCCAGCAGCGTAGACCTGGCCAATGAGCAGTTCTTC
clone size: NA; V gene: TRBV2; D gene: TRBD1; J gene: TRBJ1-6; CDR3 protein: CASGQGIYSPLHF; CDR3 DNA: TGTGCCTCGGGACAGGGGATTTATTCACCCCTCCACTTT
clone size: NA; V gene: TRBV20-1; D gene: TRBD2; J gene: TRBJ2-6; CDR3 protein: CSASSGALGANVLTF; CDR3 DNA: TGCAGTGCTAGTAGCGGGGCACTCGGGGCCAACGTCCTGACTTTC
clone size: NA; V gene: TRBV28; D gene: NA; J gene: TRBJ1-4; CDR3 protein: CASSLPGSPTNEKLFF; CDR3 DNA: TGTGCCAGCAGTTTACCCGGGAGCCCAACTAATGAAAAACTGTTTTTT
clone size: NA; V gene: TRBV29-1; D gene: NA; J gene: TRBJ2-7; CDR3 protein: CSAMQGPYEQYF; CDR3 DNA: TGCAGCGCCATGCAGGGCCCCTACGAGCAGTACTTC
clone size: NA; V gene: TRBV28; D gene: NA; J gene: TRBJ1-2; CDR3 protein: CASSLVPVGYTF; CDR3 DNA: TGTGCCAGCAGTCTAGTCCCGGTTGGCTACACCTTC
clone size: NA; V gene: TRBV5-1; D gene: NA; J gene: TRBJ1-2; CDR3 protein: CASSLEVSDSFNYGYTF; CDR3 DNA: TGCGCCAGCAGCTTGGAAGTGTCTGACAGCTTCAACTATGGCTACACCTTC
clone size: once; V gene: TRBV28; D gene: NA; J gene: TRBJ1-1; CDR3 protein: CASNHGREAFF; CDR3 DNA: TGTGCCAGCAACCATGGCCGTGAAGCTTTCTTT
clone size: NA; V gene: TRBV11-2; D gene: NA; J gene: TRBJ1-1; CDR3 protein: CASSFRAGTNTEAFF; CDR3 DNA: TGTGCCAGCAGCTTCCGGGCAGGGACAAACACTGAAGCTTTCTTT
clone size: NA; V gene: TRBV29-1; D gene: NA; J gene: TRBJ1-2; CDR3 protein: CSVNFGTYGYTF; CDR3 DNA: TGCAGCGTCAACTTTGGGACTTATGGCTACACCTTC
clone size: NA; V gene: TRBV12-3/TRBV12-4; D gene: NA; J gene: TRBJ1-1; CDR3 protein: CASSLAQNTEAFF; CDR3 DNA: TGTGCCAGCAGTTTAGCCCAGAACACTGAAGCTTTCTTT
clone size: NA; V gene: TRBV9; D gene: NA; J gene: TRBJ2-2; CDR3 protein: CASSVAQTGELFF; CDR3 DNA: TGTGCCAGCAGCGTAGCACAAACCGGGGAGCTGTTTTTT
clone size: NA; V gene: TRBV5-4; D gene: TRBD1; J gene: TRBJ1-1; CDR3 protein: CASSLDRGNTEAFF; CDR3 DNA: TGTGCCAGCAGCTTGGACAGGGGAAACACTGAAGCTTTCTTT
clone size: NA; V gene: TRBV28; D gene: NA; J gene: TRBJ2-1; CDR3 protein: CASNVGGSDEQFF; CDR3 DNA: TGTGCCAGCAATGTCGGAGGTTCGGATGAGCAGTTCTTC
clone size: NA; V gene: TRBV5-5; D gene: NA; J gene: TRBJ1-5; CDR3 protein: CASSLGRGLQHNQPQHF; CDR3 DNA: TGTGCCAGCAGCTTGGGGCGGGGCTTACAACACAATCAGCCCCAGCATTTT
clone size: NA; V gene: TRBV27; D gene: NA; J gene: TRBJ2-3; CDR3 protein: CATLRGGSTDTQYF; CDR3 DNA: TGTGCCACCCTTCGAGGCGGCAGCACAGATACGCAGTATTTT
clone size: NA; V gene: TRBV3-1/TRBV3-2; D gene: NA; J gene: TRBJ2-7; CDR3 protein: CASSQGAGNSYEQYF; CDR3 DNA: TGTGCCAGCAGCCAAGGGGCAGGTAATTCCTACGAGCAGTACTTC
clone size: NA; V gene: TRBV7-2; D gene: TRBD1; J gene: TRBJ1-2; CDR3 protein: CASSPRVGQGAEGYTF; CDR3 DNA: TGTGCCAGCAGCCCTAGAGTGGGACAGGGGGCGGAGGGCTACACCTTC
clone size: NA; V gene: TRBV19; D gene: TRBD1; J gene: TRBJ1-2; CDR3 protein: CASKPGGDGYTF; CDR3 DNA: TGTGCCAGTAAGCCAGGGGGAGATGGCTACACCTTC
clone size: NA; V gene: TRBV3-1/TRBV3-2; D gene: TRBD2; J gene: TRBJ2-7; CDR3 protein: CASSRGLAGSYEQYF; CDR3 DNA: TGTGCCAGCAGCCGTGGACTAGCGGGGTCCTACGAGCAGTACTTC
clone size: NA; V gene: TRBV5-4; D gene: NA; J gene: TRBJ2-7; CDR3 protein: CASSKGQGTSEQYF; CDR3 DNA: TGTGCCAGCTCGAAAGGGCAGGGCACCAGCGAGCAGTACTTC
clone size: once; V gene: TRBV11-2; D gene: NA; J gene: TRBJ2-3; CDR3 protein: CASSPTRLTDTQYF; CDR3 DNA: TGTGCCAGCAGCCCCACTAGGTTAACAGATACGCAGTATTTT
clone size: NA; V gene: TRBV25-1; D gene: NA; J gene: TRBJ1-4; CDR3 protein: CASSSRGEKLFF; CDR3 DNA: TGTGCCAGCAGCTCAAGGGGAGAAAAACTGTTTTTT
clone size: once; V gene: TRBV11-1; D gene: NA; J gene: TRBJ1-1; CDR3 protein: CASSLNRVGTEAFF; CDR3 DNA: TGTGCCAGCAGCTTAAACAGGGTGGGCACTGAAGCTTTCTTT
clone size: few; V gene: TRBV24-1; D gene: TRBD1; J gene: TRBJ1-3; CDR3 protein: CATSDSGQGNGNTIYF; CDR3 DNA: TGTGCCACCAGTGACTCGGGACAGGGGAATGGAAACACCATATATTTT
clone size: once; V gene: TRBV3-1/TRBV3-2; D gene: NA; J gene: TRBJ2-1; CDR3 protein: CASSQEGRGPYNEQFF; CDR3 DNA: TGTGCCAGCAGCCAAGAGGGCAGGGGTCCCTACAATGAGCAGTTCTTC
clone size: NA; V gene: TRBV28; D gene: TRBD1; J gene: TRBJ1-4; CDR3 protein: CASFTPGTGLEKLFF; CDR3 DNA: TGTGCCAGCTTTACCCCCGGGACAGGGCTTGAAAAACTGTTTTTT
clone size: NA; V gene: TRBV5-1; D gene: NA; J gene: TRBJ2-3; CDR3 protein: CASSSEARTDTQYF; CDR3 DNA: TGCGCCAGCAGCTCCGAAGCGCGCACAGATACGCAGTATTTT
clone size: NA; V gene: TRBV3-1/TRBV3-2; D gene: NA; J gene: TRBJ1-5; CDR3 protein: CASSQDQAAPQHF; CDR3 DNA: TGTGCCAGCAGCCAAGATCAGGCAGCGCCCCAGCATTTT
clone size: NA; V gene: TRBV5-1; D gene: NA; J gene: TRBJ2-3; CDR3 protein: CASSLGAGQSTDTQYF; CDR3 DNA: TGCGCCAGCAGCTTGGGAGCGGGACAAAGCACAGATACGCAGTATTTT
clone size: NA; V gene: TRBV3-1/TRBV3-2; D gene: TRBD1; J gene: TRBJ1-1; CDR3 protein: CASSERTGNTEAFF; CDR3 DNA: TGTGCCAGCAGCGAACGGACAGGGAACACTGAAGCTTTCTTT
clone size: NA; V gene: TRBV4-3; D gene: NA; J gene: TRBJ2-1; CDR3 protein: CASSQDWGGRLYNEQFF; CDR3 DNA: TGCGCCAGCAGCCAAGATTGGGGGGGCCGACTATACAATGAGCAGTTCTTC
clone size: few; V gene: TRBV2; D gene: TRBD1; J gene: TRBJ1-2; CDR3 protein: CASSMDRVGGYTF; CDR3 DNA: TGTGCCAGCAGCATGGACAGGGTGGGTGGCTACACCTTC
clone size: once; V gene: TRBV3-1/TRBV3-2; D gene: TRBD2; J gene: TRBJ2-7; CDR3 protein: CASSQAGLAYEQYF; CDR3 DNA: TGTGCCAGCAGCCAAGCGGGACTAGCTTACGAGCAGTACTTC
clone size: NA; V gene: TRBV24-1; D gene: NA; J gene: TRBJ2-2; CDR3 protein: CATSDFGTPIQGELFF; CDR3 DNA: TGTGCCACCAGTGATTTCGGGACTCCTATTCAAGGGGAGCTGTTTTTT
clone size: NA; V gene: TRBV2; D gene: TRBD1; J gene: TRBJ2-3; CDR3 protein: CASSRGDTQYF; CDR3 DNA: TGTGCCAGCAGCAGGGGGGATACGCAGTATTTT
clone size: NA; V gene: TRBV7-2; D gene: NA; J gene: TRBJ2-6; CDR3 protein: CASSPSSSGANVLTF; CDR3 DNA: TGTGCCAGCAGTCCAAGTAGCTCTGGGGCCAACGTCCTGACTTTC
clone size: once; V gene: TRBV10-1; D gene: NA; J gene: TRBJ2-3; CDR3 protein: CASRILPHLLPPSTDTQYF; CDR3 DNA: TGCGCCAGCAGGATCCTTCCTCACTTACTACCTCCTAGCACAGATACGCAGTATTTT
clone size: once; V gene: TRBV18; D gene: NA; J gene: TRBJ2-1; CDR3 protein: CASSPRLVYEQFF; CDR3 DNA: TGTGCCAGCTCACCCCGGTTAGTATATGAGCAGTTCTTC
clone size: NA; V gene: TRBV28; D gene: TRBD2; J gene: TRBJ2-2; CDR3 protein: CASRWGGRTGELFF; CDR3 DNA: TGTGCCAGCAGGTGGGGAGGGCGTACCGGGGAGCTGTTTTTT
clone size: NA; V gene: TRBV27; D gene: NA; J gene: TRBJ1-3; CDR3 protein: CASSSGGNTIYF; CDR3 DNA: TGTGCCAGCAGTTCGGGTGGAAACACCATATATTTT
clone size: NA; V gene: TRBV19; D gene: TRBD1; J gene: TRBJ1-2; CDR3 protein: CASSEDRDNYGYTF; CDR3 DNA: TGTGCCAGTAGTGAGGACAGGGATAACTATGGCTACACCTTC
clone size: NA; V gene: TRBV27; D gene: TRBD1; J gene: TRBJ2-5; CDR3 protein: CASSFHRDRSQETQYF; CDR3 DNA: TGTGCCAGCAGTTTCCATAGGGACAGAAGCCAAGAGACCCAGTACTTC
clone size: NA; V gene: TRBV15; D gene: NA; J gene: TRBJ2-6; CDR3 protein: CATSRGGSGANVLTF; CDR3 DNA: TGTGCCACCAGCAGGGGGGGATCTGGGGCCAACGTCCTGACTTTC
clone size: NA; V gene: TRBV6-5; D gene: NA; J gene: TRBJ1-1; CDR3 protein: CASSLTGNTEAFF; CDR3 DNA: TGTGCCAGCAGTCTCACAGGGAACACTGAAGCTTTCTTT
clone size: NA; V gene: TRBV10-3; D gene: NA; J gene: TRBJ2-5; CDR3 protein: CATRGAGGTKETQYF; CDR3 DNA: TGTGCCACCAGGGGGGCAGGGGGTACGAAAGAGACCCAGTACTTC
clone size: NA; V gene: TRBV28; D gene: TRBD2; J gene: TRBJ2-5; CDR3 protein: CASSGGNVQETQYF; CDR3 DNA: TGTGCCAGTTCCGGGGGGAACGTACAAGAGACCCAGTACTTC
clone size: once; V gene: TRBV29-1; D gene: NA; J gene: TRBJ2-7; CDR3 protein: CSLLDSKTYEQYF; CDR3 DNA: TGCAGCTTACTCGACTCGAAGACCTACGAGCAGTACTTC
clone size: NA; V gene: TRBV5-1; D gene: TRBD2; J gene: TRBJ2-3; CDR3 protein: CASSLAGSTDTQYF; CDR3 DNA: TGCGCCAGTTCTTTAGCGGGATCCACAGATACGCAGTATTTT
clone size: once; V gene: TRBV15; D gene: TRBD1; J gene: TRBJ2-1; CDR3 protein: CATSSLQGMGNEQFF; CDR3 DNA: TGTGCCACCAGCAGTCTACAGGGGATGGGCAATGAGCAGTTCTTC
clone size: NA; V gene: TRBV5-1; D gene: NA; J gene: TRBJ1-4; CDR3 protein: CASSSRTRDWEKLFF; CDR3 DNA: TGCGCCAGCAGCTCCCGGACAAGGGACTGGGAAAAACTGTTTTTT